Described below is a single T cell receptor (beta chain) sequence and its context. CDR1 LNHDA and CDR2 SQIVND come from the germline V gene (reference sequence). The CDR3 extends over 16 amino acids. J was trimmed by 6 bases and V by 0 bases; bases with no gene match: 2. The data are from a study of blood T cell repertoires in COVID-19. The authors' processing: Reference gene primer amplification yielded estimated nucleated cell counts. The assay was immunoSEQ multiplex PCR, and TCRdb's table has in-frame clones only and misses some. V and J calls and clone size follow that table, whereas D and trimming were derived from the DNA. Altogether 75,000 to 90,000 clones are present, 91% being singletons, with the ten largest covering 1.9%.

The J gene is TRBJ2-2, the V gene TRBV19, with 12 positions matching TRBD2. The clonotype comes from a woman aged 45 to 65 in a cohort sampled during active COVID-19. The sample was peripheral blood. The CDR3 DNA reads as TGTGCCAGTAGTATAGAGCTAGCGGGGGGGCCCGGGGAGCTGTTTTTT. Its translation is CASSIELAGGPGELFF.